This T cell receptor (beta chain) is from a study of CD8 T cells in ankylosing spondylitis. This CDR3 comprises 14 residues. Germline loops: CDR1 SGHAT, CDR2 FQNNGV. V gave up 1 base and J gave up 4 bases, with 10 bases separating them. TCRdb redid the calling of the 5' RACE reads with MiXCR, one entry per CDR3 protein. The sample lists around 340,000 distinct CDR3 sequences, about 15% occurring once. This clonotype came up a few times. The sequenced sample consisted of blood, either unsorted or a sorted T cell fraction (not recorded which). This rearrangement joins TRBV11-2 to TRBJ1-1; D unclear. This TCR derives from a male donor with ankylosing spondylitis or in good health (not recorded which). CDR3 bases: TGTGCCAGCAGCTTAGCTGAGGGAACCACTGAAGCTTTCTTT. Amino acids: CASSLAEGTTEAFF. Using reference TRBV11-2 and TRBJ1-1 for the parts outside the CDR3, the full variable domain is EAGVAQSPRYKIIEKRQSVAFWCNPISGHATLYWYQQILGQGPKLLIQFQNNGVVDDSQLPKDRFSAERLKGVDSTLKIQPAKLEDSAVYLCASSLAEGTTEAFFGQGTRLTVV.